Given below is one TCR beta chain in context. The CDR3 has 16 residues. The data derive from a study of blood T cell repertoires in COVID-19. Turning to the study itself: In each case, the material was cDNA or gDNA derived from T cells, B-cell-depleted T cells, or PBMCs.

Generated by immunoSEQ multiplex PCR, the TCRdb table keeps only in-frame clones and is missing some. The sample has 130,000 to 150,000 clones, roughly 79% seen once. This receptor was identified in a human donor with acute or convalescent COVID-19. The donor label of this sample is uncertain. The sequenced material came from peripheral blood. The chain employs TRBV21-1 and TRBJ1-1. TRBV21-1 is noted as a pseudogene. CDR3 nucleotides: TGTGCCAGCAGCAAAGGCCCGGGACTGTCCGCAACTGAAGCTTTCTTT. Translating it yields CASSKGPGLSATEAFF.